This TCR beta chain emerged from a study of T cell repertoires in cytomegalovirus infection. Study conclusions and caveats: Frequencies of public TCR beta families were cumulated, and this identified carriers of CMV plus the relevant HLA.

This CDR3 is 17 amino acids long. V was pared by 4 bases and J by 2 bases, with 13 bases of the junction left unmatched. With regard to this clonotype: Its cognate antigen is unknown.

Each CDR3 protein gets one entry after TCRdb re-called the reads with MiXCR. The sample records hundreds of thousands of distinct CDR3 sequences, about 17% being singletons. This sequence originates from a human donor in good health (CMV status not recorded). Some clones in this sample may be carry-over from other donors' samples. The sequenced sample consisted of PBMCs. The V and J genes are TRBV12-3 or TRBV12-4 and TRBJ2-7; 8 bases align to TRBD2. Here the CDR3 reads CASSSEAGVPGAYEQYF. The CDR3 DNA is TGTGCCAGCAGTTCTGAAGCGGGGGTGCCAGGCGCCTACGAGCAGTACTTC.